This T cell receptor (beta chain) comes out of a study of CD8 T cells in ankylosing spondylitis. From the 5' RACE reads, TCRdb called clonotypes with MiXCR, one entry per CDR3 protein. The sample holds about 200,000 distinct CDR3 sequences, about 26% seen once. This clonotype was observed at least ten times. Antigen: not known. The V and J ends lost 0 bases and 7 bases, in that order; junction bases with no gene match: 4. The CDR3 contains 14 residues. CDR1 SGDLS and CDR2 YYNGEE come from the germline V gene. Whole-study results and caveats: Relatively scarce in peripheral blood, disease-linked clones were CD8+.

The rearrangement links TRBV9 to TRBJ1-5; 7 nucleotides align to TRBD1. Sequenced: blood, either unsorted or a sorted T cell fraction (not recorded which). This TCR was recovered from a male donor with ankylosing spondylitis or in good health (not recorded which). The CDR3 coding sequence is TGTGCCAGCAGCGTAGGGCAGGGGGGCCAGCCCCAGCATTTT. Protein product: CASSVGQGGQPQHF. The whole variable domain, remainder taken from reference TRBV9 and TRBJ1-5, is DSGVTQTPKHLITATGQRVTLRCSPRSGDLSVYWYQQSLDQGLQFLIQYYNGEERAKGNILERFSAQQFPDLHSELNLSSLELGDSALYFCASSVGQGGQPQHFGDGTRLSIL.